This T cell receptor (beta chain) was sequenced for a study of read filtering for tumor transcriptome and immune sequencing. This clonotype has a count of ten or more. This library used about 400 ng RNA and molecular barcoded adaptors spanning alpha/delta and beta/gamma chains. MiXCR, run by TCRdb on the reads, gives a single entry per CDR3 protein. The sample includes about 46,000 distinct CDR3 sequences, around 19% of them seen just once. The CDR3 runs 15 residues. Trimming took 6 bases from V and 4 from J; bases not matched to a gene: 11. Germline values: CDR1 DFQATT, CDR2 SNEGSKA (reference sequence).

The TCR sequence derives from a donor at least 40 years old with multiple myeloma. Sequencing was done on a sample of a population of CD138-negative cells sorted from bone marrow. This chain links TRBV20-1 with TRBJ2-3; 9 bases match TRBD2. The CDR3 coding sequence is TGCAGTGCCCCCTCGCCTAGCGGGGCCCCAGATACGCAGTATTTT. Translation: CSAPSPSGAPDTQYF.